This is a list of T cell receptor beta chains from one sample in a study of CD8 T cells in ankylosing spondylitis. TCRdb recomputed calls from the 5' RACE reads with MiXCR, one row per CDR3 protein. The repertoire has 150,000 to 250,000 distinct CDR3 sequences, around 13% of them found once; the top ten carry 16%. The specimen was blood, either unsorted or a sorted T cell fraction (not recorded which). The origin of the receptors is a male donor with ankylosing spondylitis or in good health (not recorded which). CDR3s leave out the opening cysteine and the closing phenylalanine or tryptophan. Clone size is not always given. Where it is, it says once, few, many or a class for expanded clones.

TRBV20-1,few,SARDGGTSGSGNEQF
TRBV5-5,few,ASSLEGAHYSYT
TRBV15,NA,ATSRTGGLGSDTGELF
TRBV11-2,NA,ASSLAGAGETQY
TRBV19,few,ASRELATGEQY
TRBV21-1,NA,ANRYGTGGVEDTQY
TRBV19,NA,ASSYVGTLKEQY
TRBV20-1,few,SAANIGGGAETQY
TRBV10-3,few,AISLDTSEGYT
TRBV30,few,AWRQRWRLHNYGYT
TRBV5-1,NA,ASSLSTSGGALDEQF
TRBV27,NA,ASRAPWVNEQF
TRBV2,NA,ASRGAPNTGELF
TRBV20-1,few,SARDIEGGGKLF
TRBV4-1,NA,ASSQDKDRGLDGYT
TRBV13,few,ASSSTLQTSGGEY
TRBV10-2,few,ASSEFRTVNTEAF
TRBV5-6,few,ASSLRGEYTDTQY
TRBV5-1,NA,ASSLPGGAGYGYT
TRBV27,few,ASGAGLSYEQY
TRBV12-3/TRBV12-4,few,ASRSGQEGRETQY
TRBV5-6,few,ASSLVRMRTDTQY
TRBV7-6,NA,ASGPLGGSGYT
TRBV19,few,ASSREPSGGVYNEQF
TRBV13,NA,ASSQSMTGREETQY
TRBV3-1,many,ASSQDKEGINYGYT
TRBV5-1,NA,ASSPVTGANYGYT
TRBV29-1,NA,SVVASEPTDTQY
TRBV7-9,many,ASSLHQGGETQY
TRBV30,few,AWELGRRGQTYEQY
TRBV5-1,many,ASSWGGQVDPYNEQF
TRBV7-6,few,ASSPDRGLYEQY
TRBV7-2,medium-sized,ASSFGMEQF
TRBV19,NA,ASSSGQGPYEQY
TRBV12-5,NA,ASGPLVGTGLSNQPQH
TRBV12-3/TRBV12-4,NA,ASSFKPPAVQETQY
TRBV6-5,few,ASSLVLDGTDTQY
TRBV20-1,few,SADPPTSGTGDEQF
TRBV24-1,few,ATSSWADTGELF
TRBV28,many,ASSVVEAGANEQF
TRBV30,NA,AWSGPTYEQY
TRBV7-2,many,ASSFGEGRVTDTQY
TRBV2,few,ASSRTGTGLSNQPQH
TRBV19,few,ASSLTHSPEAF